This TCR beta chain emerged from a study of glioma-infiltrating T cells. Whole-study context: Samples included WHO grade II oligodendrogliomas or astrocytomas and initial-diagnosis grade IV glioblastomas.

Of note for this clonotype: What it recognizes is unknown. A much bigger clone sits one base away, suggesting this may be a read error.

The V gene's germline CDR1 is MNHEY and CDR2 SMNVEV (reference sequence). The CDR3 contains 16 residues. Regarding the study as a whole: Signature shared blood CDR3 motifs were enriched in low-divergence and depleted in high-divergence patients. Only very few CDR3 sequences appeared in both tissue and blood. Above-expected tissue-blood divergence occurred in all gliomas, most in low-grade ones.

The iRepertoire nested amplicon-rescue multiplex PCR amplified TCR alpha and beta CDR3s from RNA. TCRdb analysed the multiplex PCR reads with MiXCR anew, one entry per CDR3 protein. The sample comprises more than 350,000 distinct CDR3 sequences, roughly two fifths of which are singletons, and 12% rests with the top ten. Material for sequencing was glioma tissue, nonneoplastic brain tissue, or PBMCs (not recorded which). The chain employs TRBV27 and TRBJ1-2, with D tentatively TRBD1 (6 bases). The receptor was derived from a human donor with low-grade glioma or glioblastoma, undergoing nonglioma brain surgery, or in good health (not recorded which). In DNA form, the CDR3 reads TGTGCCAGCGGTTTCTCTCCTACCTTAGGGGGCTATGGCTACACCTTC. Its translation: CASGFSPTLGGYGYTF.